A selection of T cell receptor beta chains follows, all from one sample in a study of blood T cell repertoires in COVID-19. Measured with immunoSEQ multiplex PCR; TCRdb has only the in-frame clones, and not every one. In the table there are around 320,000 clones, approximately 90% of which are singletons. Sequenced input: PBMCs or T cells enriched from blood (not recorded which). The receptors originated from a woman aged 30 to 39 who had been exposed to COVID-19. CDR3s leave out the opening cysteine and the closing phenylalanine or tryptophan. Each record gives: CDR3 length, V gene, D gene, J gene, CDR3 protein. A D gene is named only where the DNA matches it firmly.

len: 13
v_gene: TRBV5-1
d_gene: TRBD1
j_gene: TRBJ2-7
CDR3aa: ASSIRTGIGYEQY

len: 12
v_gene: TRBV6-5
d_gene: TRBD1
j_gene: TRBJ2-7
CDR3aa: AARPGQGPYEQY

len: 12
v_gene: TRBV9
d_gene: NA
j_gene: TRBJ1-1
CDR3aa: ASSVVQGNTEAF

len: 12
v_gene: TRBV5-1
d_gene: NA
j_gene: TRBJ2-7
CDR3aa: ASSLDRASYEQY

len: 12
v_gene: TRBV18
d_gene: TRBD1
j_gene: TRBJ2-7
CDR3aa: ASSPRTGSYEQY

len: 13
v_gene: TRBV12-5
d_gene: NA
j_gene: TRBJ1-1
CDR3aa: ASGLVPGARTEAF

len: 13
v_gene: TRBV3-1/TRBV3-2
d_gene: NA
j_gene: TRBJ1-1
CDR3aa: ASSQFVGDGTEAF

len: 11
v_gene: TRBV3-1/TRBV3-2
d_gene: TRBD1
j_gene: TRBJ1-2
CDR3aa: ASSPTGNYGYT

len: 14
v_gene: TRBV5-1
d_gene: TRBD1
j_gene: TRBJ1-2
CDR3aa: ASMGLKGQAHYGYT

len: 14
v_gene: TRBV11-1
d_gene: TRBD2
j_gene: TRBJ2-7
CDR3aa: ASSIGLAGNSYEQY

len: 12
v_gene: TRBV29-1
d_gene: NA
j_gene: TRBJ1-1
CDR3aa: SVVWGASNTEAF

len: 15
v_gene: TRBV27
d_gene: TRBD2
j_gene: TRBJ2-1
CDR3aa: ASSPDLAGGRSGEQF

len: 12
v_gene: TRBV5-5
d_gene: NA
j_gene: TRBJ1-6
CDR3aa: ASSLGFGHSPLH

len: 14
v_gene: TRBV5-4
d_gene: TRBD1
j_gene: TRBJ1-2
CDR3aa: ASSRGQERNIYGYT

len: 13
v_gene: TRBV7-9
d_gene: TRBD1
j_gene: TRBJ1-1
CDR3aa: ASSPPRTGGTEAF

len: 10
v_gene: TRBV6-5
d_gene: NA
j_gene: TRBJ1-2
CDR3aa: ASSGIGYGYT

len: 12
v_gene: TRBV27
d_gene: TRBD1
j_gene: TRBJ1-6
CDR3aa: ASSLVTGLSPLH

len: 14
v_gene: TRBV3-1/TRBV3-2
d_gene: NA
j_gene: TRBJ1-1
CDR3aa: ASSQLGGGRNTEAF

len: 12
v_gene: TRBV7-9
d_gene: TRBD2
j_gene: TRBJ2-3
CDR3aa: ASSPGGVTDTQY

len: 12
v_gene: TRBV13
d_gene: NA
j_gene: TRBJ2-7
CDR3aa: ASSWRGTSYEQY

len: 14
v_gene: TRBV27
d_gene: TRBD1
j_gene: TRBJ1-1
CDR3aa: ASSMDRGWVATEAF

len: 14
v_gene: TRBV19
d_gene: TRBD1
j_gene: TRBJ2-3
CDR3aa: ASSIRTGNGPDTQY